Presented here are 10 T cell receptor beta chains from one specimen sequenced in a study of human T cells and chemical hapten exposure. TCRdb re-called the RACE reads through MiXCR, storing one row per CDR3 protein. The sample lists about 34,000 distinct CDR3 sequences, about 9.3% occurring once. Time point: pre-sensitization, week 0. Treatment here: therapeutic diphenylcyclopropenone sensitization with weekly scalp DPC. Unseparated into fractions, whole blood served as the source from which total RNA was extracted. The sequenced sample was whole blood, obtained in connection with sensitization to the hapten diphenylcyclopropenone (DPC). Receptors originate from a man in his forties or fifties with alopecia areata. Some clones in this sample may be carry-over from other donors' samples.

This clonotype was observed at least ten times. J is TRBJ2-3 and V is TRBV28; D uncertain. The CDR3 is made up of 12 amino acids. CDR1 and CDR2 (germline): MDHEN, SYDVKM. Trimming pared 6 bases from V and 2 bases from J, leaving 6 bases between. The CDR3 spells CASSPYTDTQYF. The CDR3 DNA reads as TGTGCCAGCAGCCCTTACACAGATACGCAGTATTTT.

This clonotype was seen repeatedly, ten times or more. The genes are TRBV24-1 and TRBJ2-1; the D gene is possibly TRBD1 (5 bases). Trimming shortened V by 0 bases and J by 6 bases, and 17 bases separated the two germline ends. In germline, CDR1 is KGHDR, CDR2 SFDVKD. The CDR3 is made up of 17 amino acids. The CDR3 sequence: CATSDLPWSGFGNEQFF. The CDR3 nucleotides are TGTGCCACCAGTGATTTGCCTTGGTCAGGGTTTGGCAATGAGCAGTTCTTC.

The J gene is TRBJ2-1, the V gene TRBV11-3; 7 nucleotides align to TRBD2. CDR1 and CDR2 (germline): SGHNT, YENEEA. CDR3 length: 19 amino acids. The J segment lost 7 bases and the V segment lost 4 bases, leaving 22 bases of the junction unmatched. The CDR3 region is CASSSQGAGAQAGSNEQFF. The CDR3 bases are TGTGCCAGCAGCTCCCAAGGGGCGGGAGCGCAGGCGGGATCAAATGAGCAGTTCTTC.

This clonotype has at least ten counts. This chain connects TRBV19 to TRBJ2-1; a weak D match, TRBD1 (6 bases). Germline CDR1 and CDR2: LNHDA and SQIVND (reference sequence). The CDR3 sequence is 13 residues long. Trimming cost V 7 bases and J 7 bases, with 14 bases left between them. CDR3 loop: CASKGHRSNEQFF. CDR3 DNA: TGTGCCAGTAAGGGACACCGGAGTAATGAGCAGTTCTTC.

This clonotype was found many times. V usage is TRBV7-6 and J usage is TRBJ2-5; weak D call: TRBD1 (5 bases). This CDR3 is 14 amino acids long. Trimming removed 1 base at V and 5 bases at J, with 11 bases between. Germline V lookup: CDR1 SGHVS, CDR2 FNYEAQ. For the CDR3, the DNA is TGTGCCAGCAGCTTAGGCCAGGGATTCGAGACCCAGTACTTC. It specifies CASSLGQGFETQYF.

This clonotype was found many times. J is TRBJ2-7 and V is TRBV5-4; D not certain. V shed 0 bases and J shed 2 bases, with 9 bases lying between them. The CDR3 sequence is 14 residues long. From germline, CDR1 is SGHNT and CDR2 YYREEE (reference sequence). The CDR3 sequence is CASSLGAVPYEQYF. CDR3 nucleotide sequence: TGTGCCAGCAGCTTGGGGGCGGTTCCCTACGAGCAGTACTTC.

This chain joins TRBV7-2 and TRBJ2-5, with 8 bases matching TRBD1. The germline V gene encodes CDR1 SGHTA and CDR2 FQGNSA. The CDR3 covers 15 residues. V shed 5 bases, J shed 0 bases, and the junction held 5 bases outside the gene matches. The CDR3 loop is CASSPGTGDQETQYF. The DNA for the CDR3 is TGTGCCAGCAGCCCAGGGACAGGAGACCAAGAGACCCAGTACTTC.

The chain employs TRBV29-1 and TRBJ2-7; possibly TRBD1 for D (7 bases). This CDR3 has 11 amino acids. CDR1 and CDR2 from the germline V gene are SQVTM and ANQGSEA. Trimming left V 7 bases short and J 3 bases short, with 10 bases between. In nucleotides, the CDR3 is TGCAGCGGGCAGGGGGGCTACGAGCAGTACTTC. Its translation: CSGQGGYEQYF.

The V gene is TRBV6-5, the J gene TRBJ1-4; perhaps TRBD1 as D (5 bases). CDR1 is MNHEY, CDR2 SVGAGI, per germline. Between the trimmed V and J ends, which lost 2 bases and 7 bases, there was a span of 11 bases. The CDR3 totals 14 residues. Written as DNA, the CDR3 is TGTGCCAGCAGTTACCAAAGGGGCGGTGAAAAACTGTTTTTT. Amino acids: CASSYQRGGEKLFF.

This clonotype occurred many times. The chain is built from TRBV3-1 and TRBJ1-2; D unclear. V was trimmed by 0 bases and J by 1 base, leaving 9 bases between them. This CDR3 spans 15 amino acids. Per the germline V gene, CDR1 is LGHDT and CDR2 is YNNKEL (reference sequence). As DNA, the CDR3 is TGTGCCAGCAGCCAAGATGCGGAGATTAACTATGGCTACACCTTC. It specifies CASSQDAEINYGYTF.